Listed below are T cell receptor beta chains from one sample, sequenced in a study of cytomegalovirus exposure and HLA in healthy donors. The data were produced by immunoSEQ multiplex PCR, yet TCRdb's version contains in-frame clones alone and is incomplete. This table holds approximately 240,000 clones, approximately 82% found once. What was sequenced was PBMCs. All receptors come from a middle-aged woman in good health and CMV-seronegative. CDR3s include the opening cysteine and the closing phenylalanine or tryptophan. A D gene is named only where the DNA matches it firmly. The size of a clone is reported for some rows only, either as once, few or many, or as a class for expanded clones.

abundance	j_gene	len	d_gene	v_gene	CDR3aa	CDR3nt
few	TRBJ1-1	17	NA	TRBV13	CASSLGSSGGRGREAFF	TGTGCCAGCAGCTTAGGCAGCTCAGGTGGGCGGGGGCGTGAAGCTTTCTTT
NA	TRBJ1-4	15	NA	TRBV4-1	CASSQDPQGNEKLFF	TGCGCCAGCAGCCAAGACCCACAGGGTAATGAAAAACTGTTTTTT
NA	TRBJ1-3	16	TRBD1	TRBV5-1	CASSRGTGNSGNTIYF	TGCGCCAGCAGCCGGGGGACAGGAAATTCTGGAAACACCATATATTTT
NA	TRBJ1-2	11	NA	TRBV19	CASSTIYGYTF	TGTGCCAGTAGTACCATCTATGGCTACACCTTC
NA	TRBJ1-2	12	NA	TRBV7-8	CASSLTVNVDTF	TGTGCCAGCAGCTTGACTGTTAATGTCGACACCTTC
NA	TRBJ1-2	12	NA	TRBV6-5	CASWRGAGGYTF	TGTGCCAGTTGGCGGGGGGCTGGCGGCTACACCTTC
NA	TRBJ1-5	13	NA	TRBV2	CASSNDRNQPQHF	TGTGCCAGCAGTAACGACAGAAATCAGCCCCAGCATTTT
NA	TRBJ2-3	15	NA	TRBV11-2	CASSRTRDNTDTQYF	TGTGCCAGCAGCCGTACACGGGACAACACAGATACGCAGTATTTT
few	TRBJ2-4	19	TRBD1	TRBV4-1	CASSQAQTGGTLNLDIQYF	TGCGCCAGCAGCCAAGCTCAAACAGGGGGCACGCTGAATTTGGACATTCAGTACTTC
NA	TRBJ1-1	15	NA	TRBV4-2	CASSQEQGRNTEAFF	TGTGCCAGCAGCCAAGAGCAGGGGCGAAACACTGAAGCTTTCTTT
once	TRBJ2-3	16	TRBD2	TRBV11-2	CASSLDSGGAGDTQYF	TGTGCCAGCAGCTTAGATAGCGGGGGGGCGGGGGATACGCAGTATTTT
NA	TRBJ1-4	15	NA	TRBV2	CASYALRAGHEKLFF	TGTGCCAGCTACGCGCTTCGGGCAGGGCATGAAAAACTGTTTTTT
NA	TRBJ1-1	13	NA	TRBV2	CASLSARGTEAFF	TGTGCCAGCTTATCTGCGCGGGGGACTGAAGCTTTCTTT
once	TRBJ1-2	16	TRBD1	TRBV27	CASSLTPLTGSGGYTF	TGTGCCAGCAGTTTAACCCCCTTGACAGGGTCGGGTGGCTACACCTTC
NA	TRBJ1-1	16	TRBD1	TRBV5-1	CASSFNIGTANTEAFF	TGCGCCAGCAGCTTTAATATCGGGACAGCGAACACTGAAGCTTTCTTT
NA	TRBJ1-2	19	TRBD1	TRBV7-9	CSSSLDAGQAYSKLYGYTF	TGTTCCAGCAGCTTAGATGCGGGACAGGCCTACTCGAAACTCTATGGCTACACCTTC
NA	TRBJ1-2	15	NA	TRBV6-1	CASSETTVNHYGYTF	TGTGCCAGCAGTGAGACGACAGTGAACCATTATGGCTACACCTTC
NA	TRBJ2-5	13	NA	TRBV27	CASSLGRGGTQYF	TGTGCCAGCAGTTTAGGGCGGGGCGGGACCCAGTACTTC
NA	TRBJ1-6	15	NA	TRBV2	CASRWESSYNSPLHF	TGTGCCAGCAGGTGGGAGAGCTCCTATAATTCACCCCTCCACTTT
NA	TRBJ2-7	12	NA	TRBV11-3	CASSFFGTEQYF	TGTGCCAGCAGCTTCTTTGGCACGGAGCAGTACTTC
NA	TRBJ1-1	13	NA	TRBV7-7	CASSSRMNTEAFF	TGTGCTAGCAGCTCGAGAATGAACACTGAAGCTTTCTTT
few	TRBJ2-7	15	TRBD1	TRBV5-6	CASSLTSGTGHEQYF	TGTGCCAGCAGCTTGACTTCCGGGACAGGGCACGAGCAGTACTTC
NA	TRBJ2-7	18	NA	TRBV2	CASSLQRRPGHWATEQYF	TGTGCCAGCAGCCTCCAGAGGAGGCCGGGACATTGGGCTACCGAGCAGTACTTC
NA	TRBJ1-2	15	NA	TRBV12-2	CASRGPPNGFYGYTF	TGTGCAAGTCGCGGCCCCCCGAACGGGTTCTATGGCTACACCTTC
NA	TRBJ2-1	16	TRBD2	TRBV28	CASSLLAGDTYNEQFF	TGTGCCAGCAGTTTATTAGCGGGGGACACCTACAATGAGCAGTTCTTC
NA	TRBJ2-2	16	TRBD2	TRBV7-6	CASSLGTSAGTGELFF	TGTGCCAGCAGCTTAGGGACTAGCGCGGGCACCGGGGAGCTGTTTTTT
NA	TRBJ1-2	16	NA	TRBV4-3	CASSQERPGGNSGYTF	TGCGCCAGCAGCCAAGAGAGGCCCGGGGGAAACTCTGGCTACACCTTC
NA	TRBJ2-6	17	NA	TRBV7-3	CASSLLQDSSGANVLTF	TGTGCCAGCAGCTTACTTCAGGATTCCTCTGGGGCCAACGTCCTGACTTTC
NA	TRBJ1-1	13	NA	TRBV6-5	CASRNYRDTEAFF	TGTGCCAGCAGGAACTACCGGGACACTGAAGCTTTCTTT
few	TRBJ1-5	15	NA	TRBV5-5	CASSLTGDSNQPQHF	TGTGCCAGCAGCTTAACGGGGGACAGCAATCAGCCCCAGCATTTT
once	TRBJ2-2	17	TRBD1	TRBV7-2	CASSLTGQGIRTGELFF	TGTGCCAGCAGCCTTACTGGACAGGGAATCCGGACCGGGGAGCTGTTTTTT